The rows below give T cell receptor beta chains drawn from one sample of a study of blood T cell repertoires in COVID-19. Method: immunoSEQ multiplex PCR; TCRdb's copy keeps in-frame clones and lacks some. The table lists about 90,000 clones, just under 85% of them singletons. The sequenced sample was peripheral blood. The receptors were gathered from a man aged 50-59 years with acute or convalescent COVID-19. Each CDR3 is given with its conserved first and last residue. A D gene is named only where the DNA matches it firmly.

J: TRBJ2-3
D: -
V: TRBV30
CDR3: CASRQGGDTQYF

J: TRBJ1-2
D: TRBD1
V: TRBV27
CDR3: CASSPDRAGYTF

J: TRBJ1-1
D: -
V: TRBV6-5
CDR3: CASIAPVMNTEAFF

J: TRBJ1-2
D: -
V: TRBV7-6
CDR3: CASSLGGANYGYTF

J: TRBJ2-1
D: TRBD2
V: TRBV6-4
CDR3: CASSPAGGFYNEQFF

J: TRBJ1-3
D: TRBD1
V: TRBV5-4
CDR3: CASSLADRGIGNTIYF

J: TRBJ2-4
D: TRBD2
V: TRBV5-6
CDR3: CASSSLGTSGRGKNIQYF

J: TRBJ2-1
D: -
V: TRBV11-2
CDR3: CASSLADRYNEQFF

J: TRBJ1-3
D: TRBD1
V: TRBV2
CDR3: CASSGQGFSGNTIYF

J: TRBJ2-7
D: -
V: TRBV6-2/TRBV6-3
CDR3: CASSYGQGLHYEQYF

J: TRBJ1-1
D: -
V: TRBV6-5
CDR3: CASSYGQSEAFF

J: TRBJ1-2
D: TRBD1
V: TRBV7-2
CDR3: CASSPDRGRGYTF

J: TRBJ2-1
D: TRBD2
V: TRBV6-2/TRBV6-3
CDR3: CASSPGLAGGREQFF

J: TRBJ2-7
D: TRBD1
V: TRBV19
CDR3: CASSMAGTGSYEQYF

J: TRBJ1-1
D: TRBD1
V: TRBV10-3
CDR3: CAISEGQGIILNTEAFF

J: TRBJ2-3
D: TRBD1
V: TRBV6-5
CDR3: CASKGTGGMDTQYF

J: TRBJ2-2
D: -
V: TRBV5-4
CDR3: CASSLQGNTGELFF

J: TRBJ2-1
D: TRBD2
V: TRBV2
CDR3: CASSWLAGVNEQFF

J: TRBJ2-7
D: -
V: TRBV6-2/TRBV6-3
CDR3: CASSGTSYEQYF

J: TRBJ2-2
D: -
V: TRBV18
CDR3: CASSPIRGTGPNTGELFF

J: TRBJ2-3
D: -
V: TRBV2
CDR3: CASNLLATDTQYF

J: TRBJ2-3
D: -
V: TRBV7-9
CDR3: CASSTYRDKRNTDTQYF

J: TRBJ1-2
D: -
V: TRBV6-5
CDR3: CASSTGNWRLGYTF

J: TRBJ1-2
D: TRBD1
V: TRBV7-9
CDR3: CASSGGQGGSYGYTF

J: TRBJ1-5
D: TRBD1
V: TRBV27
CDR3: CASSSSRDRGNSNQPQHF

J: TRBJ2-2
D: -
V: TRBV25-1
CDR3: CASSEPRADTGELFF

J: TRBJ2-7
D: TRBD2
V: TRBV7-9
CDR3: CASSPRPTSGAAYEQYF

J: TRBJ1-6
D: -
V: TRBV19
CDR3: CASSKGESRGNSPLHF

J: TRBJ1-4
D: TRBD1
V: TRBV4-1
CDR3: CASSPSAGQGLFF

J: TRBJ2-5
D: -
V: TRBV24-1
CDR3: CATSAQGLLSGETQYF

J: TRBJ2-7
D: TRBD1
V: TRBV28
CDR3: CASSPGGQGADYEQYF

J: TRBJ2-3
D: TRBD2
V: TRBV18
CDR3: CASSQGLAGGPSDTQYF

J: TRBJ1-2
D: TRBD1
V: TRBV5-5
CDR3: CASSLVGTENYGYTF

J: TRBJ1-1
D: -
V: TRBV10-1
CDR3: CASNTGTQMNTEAFF

J: TRBJ2-3
D: TRBD2
V: TRBV5-1
CDR3: CASSLLAGSVTDTQYF

J: TRBJ2-3
D: -
V: TRBV19
CDR3: CASSMSRATDTQYF

J: TRBJ1-1
D: -
V: TRBV3-1/TRBV3-2
CDR3: CASSQDFGVANTEAFF

J: TRBJ1-2
D: TRBD1
V: TRBV29-1
CDR3: CSVGTGNNYGYTF

J: TRBJ2-7
D: TRBD1
V: TRBV7-2
CDR3: CASSTGTGNYEQYF

J: TRBJ1-2
D: TRBD1
V: TRBV27
CDR3: CASSLSPGQTFYGYTF

J: TRBJ2-1
D: -
V: TRBV11-3
CDR3: CASSLDRGTEQFF

J: TRBJ2-1
D: -
V: TRBV27
CDR3: CASSLRSASYNEQFF

J: TRBJ1-2
D: TRBD1
V: TRBV2
CDR3: CASYLLLGTAPGYTF

J: TRBJ2-5
D: TRBD1
V: TRBV27
CDR3: CASRLQGAGETQYF

J: TRBJ2-1
D: -
V: TRBV7-9
CDR3: CASSLAYSYNEQFF

J: TRBJ1-1
D: -
V: TRBV11-3
CDR3: CASSARGVNTEAFF

J: TRBJ2-5
D: TRBD2
V: TRBV2
CDR3: CASSEAAGLAGGGYF

J: TRBJ2-7
D: TRBD1
V: TRBV5-4
CDR3: CASTIGGTGVGDEQYF

J: TRBJ2-7
D: TRBD2
V: TRBV3-1/TRBV3-2
CDR3: CASSLTRGGAYEQYF

J: TRBJ2-1
D: -
V: TRBV3-1/TRBV3-2
CDR3: CASSQASGLSYNEQFF

J: TRBJ1-2
D: -
V: TRBV30
CDR3: CAWSVGDYGYTF

J: TRBJ2-3
D: -
V: TRBV30
CDR3: CAWSPGAYSTDTQYF